This is a list of T cell receptor beta chains from one sample in a study of T cells after yellow fever vaccination. One entry per CDR3 protein results from TCRdb running MiXCR on the 5' RACE reads. This sample yields 250,000 to 350,000 distinct CDR3 sequences, of which around 6.8% are seen a single time; about 18% belongs to the top ten. The input for sequencing was PBMCs, taken more than 35 days after the first yellow fever vaccination. Receptor source: a man between 18 and 35 years old who received the YFV17D yellow fever vaccine. CDR3s include the opening cysteine and the closing phenylalanine or tryptophan. A D gene is named only where the DNA matches it firmly. Part of the rows lack a size; the others show once, few, many or a class for expanded clones.

V gene	J gene	D gene	clone size	CDR3 DNA	CDR3 protein
TRBV3-1	TRBJ1-2	TRBD1	many	TGTGCCAGCAGCAACTTAGGACAGGGAGGGCCTCGCTATGGCTACACCTTC	CASSNLGQGGPRYGYTF
TRBV6-5	TRBJ2-2	TRBD1	NA	TGTGCCAGCAGTTACTCCCCTGACAGGGCTTTAGCCGGGGAGCTGTTTTTT	CASSYSPDRALAGELFF
TRBV20-1	TRBJ1-5	NA	NA	TGCAGTGCTAGAGATAGGGGAGGCGGAAAACTATATCAGCCCCAGCATTTT	CSARDRGGGKLYQPQHF
TRBV6-5	TRBJ1-6	NA	few	TGTGCCAGCAGTTACGCCGGGGGGCAGTCTAATTCACCCCTCCACTTT	CASSYAGGQSNSPLHF
TRBV7-2	TRBJ1-2	NA	many	TGTGCCAGCAGCTTAGCGCGCAGCCATGCCTATGGCTACACCTTC	CASSLARSHAYGYTF
TRBV27	TRBJ1-1	NA	NA	TGTGCCAGCAGTTTATTTTTCAGAGGAGCGACGAACACTGAAGCTTTCTTT	CASSLFFRGATNTEAFF
TRBV20-1	TRBJ2-1	TRBD2	few	TGCAGCGCTAGAGATAACAGCGGGGGCCGGTACAATGAGCAGTTCTTC	CSARDNSGGRYNEQFF
TRBV20-1	TRBJ2-7	NA	many	TGCAGTGCTAGCCCCGAATACGAGCAGTACTTC	CSASPEYEQYF
TRBV5-1	TRBJ2-1	TRBD2	NA	TGCGCCAGCAGCTTGACTTGGGGGGGTTACAATGAGCAGTTCTTC	CASSLTWGGYNEQFF
TRBV27	TRBJ2-6	NA	NA	TGTGCCAACCTCGGGAACTCTGGGGCCAACGTCCTGACTTTC	CANLGNSGANVLTF
TRBV6-2/TRBV6-3	TRBJ1-6	TRBD1	few	TGTGCCAGCAGCCAAACCGGGACAGGGGCCTCCCAGAGCCATTCACCCCTCCACTTT	CASSQTGTGASQSHSPLHF
TRBV7-2	TRBJ2-7	TRBD1	NA	TGTGCCAGCAGCTTAGGTGGGACAGGTTTTACCTACGAGCAGTACTTC	CASSLGGTGFTYEQYF
TRBV12-3/TRBV12-4	TRBJ1-2	NA	NA	TGTGCCAGCGCCTTCCGAGTTCAGGGTGGCTACACCTTC	CASAFRVQGGYTF
TRBV4-2	TRBJ2-7	TRBD2	few	TGTGCCAGCAGCCAAGATGTAGTCGGGCTAGCGGGGGGGGTTTCCTACGAGCAGTACTTC	CASSQDVVGLAGGVSYEQYF
TRBV20-1	TRBJ2-7	TRBD1	few	TGCAGTGCTAGCCGGGACAGGGGTTACGAGCAGTACTTC	CSASRDRGYEQYF
TRBV6-1	TRBJ2-3	NA	NA	TGTGCCAGCAGCCCGACAGAGCTAACAGATACGCAGTATTTT	CASSPTELTDTQYF
TRBV7-2	TRBJ1-1	TRBD1	NA	TGTGCCAGCAGGGACAGGGCGTGGACTGAAGCTTTCTTT	CASRDRAWTEAFF
TRBV7-2	TRBJ2-1	NA	NA	TGTGCCAGCAGCTTAAGGGGGGGCTGGGGCAATGAGCAGTTCTTC	CASSLRGGWGNEQFF
TRBV20-1	TRBJ2-5	NA	NA	TGCAGTGCTAGAGATTGGGCAGGTCAAGAGACCCAGTACTTC	CSARDWAGQETQYF
TRBV5-1	TRBJ2-2	NA	few	TGCGCCAGCAGCTTGCGTGTGGGGGCGAACACCGGGGAGCTGTTTTTT	CASSLRVGANTGELFF
TRBV4-3	TRBJ2-2	TRBD2	many	TGCGCCAGCAGCAACTTAGCGGGCCAGGCCGGGGAGCTGTTTTTT	CASSNLAGQAGELFF
TRBV5-1	TRBJ2-6	NA	few	TGCGCCAGCAGCTTGCCTCGGAGCGGGCAGAGGATCTCTGGGGCCAACGTCCTGACTTTC	CASSLPRSGQRISGANVLTF
TRBV6-2/TRBV6-3	TRBJ2-2	NA	NA	TGTGCCAGCAGTTTGCTCGGAGGAGCGGGCCCTACCGGGGAGCTGTTTTTT	CASSLLGGAGPTGELFF
TRBV7-2	TRBJ1-3	NA	few	TGTGCCAGCAGCTTAGCTCAGCCTAACTCTGGAAACACCATATATTTT	CASSLAQPNSGNTIYF
TRBV7-2	TRBJ1-1	NA	NA	TGTGCCAGCAGCTCAGGGGACGGAAAAGCTTTCTTT	CASSSGDGKAFF